This TCR beta chain was sequenced during a study (dated by TCRdb to 2016 to 2017). Library generation was performed with RT-PCR. Instrument on record: Illumina MiSeq. TCRdb ran its own pipeline on the public reads, namely fastp trimming at Q25 and MiXCR clone calling, and kept in-frame beta chains. Identical CDR3 protein sequences are pooled into one entry, listed with their most common genes and DNA. The sample table contains about 680,000 distinct CDR3 sequences; only one count was recorded for approximately 15% of them. The ten top clones hold 3.6% of the sample. This clonotype was counted many times. Its binding antigen is unknown. No quality values exist for individual bases; no much larger clone is one base distant. V is cut by 4 bases and J by 3 bases, and the space between the germline ends is 16 bases. CDR1 and CDR2 were assigned from the germline V gene as MGHRA and YSYEKL. The CDR3 measures 16 amino acids from cysteine to phenylalanine. Only the CDR3 DNA stays, 48 bases, in frame from base 1.

Recombination connected TRBV4-1 to TRBJ2-4; 5 matching bases give a weak D call of TRBD2. This receptor was identified in a female donor in good health, serving as a healthy control. The sample taken for sequencing was memory CD4+ T cells from blood. The CDR3 reads as follows: CASSPPPGKGKNIQYF. The DNA reads TGCGCCAGCAGCCCCCCCCCGGGAAAGGGCAAAAACATTCAGTACTTC.